The 7 T cell receptor beta chains reported below all come from one sample, sequenced in a study of blood T cells in healthy people across ages. Next came a second PCR, run for about 7 to 11 cycles, which used a sample-barcoded 5' primer along with a J-beta primer mix. TCRdb analysed the 5' RACE reads with MiXCR anew, one entry per CDR3 protein. The table includes about 680,000 distinct CDR3 sequences, 45% to 50% detected once. The source material was blood. All receptors come from a woman aged 55-70 years in good health.

This sequence joins TRBV4-3 and TRBJ2-4; D unclear. Germline loops: CDR1 LGHNA, CDR2 YSLEER. CDR3 size: 14 residues. Trimming removed 4 bases at V and 6 bases at J, with 13 bases between. CDR3 amino acids: CASSPGPMGNIQYF. In DNA, the CDR3 is TGCGCCAGCAGCCCGGGTCCTATGGGAAACATTCAGTACTTC.

About this clonotype itself: It is likely a read error, because the conserved phenylalanine at the end of the CDR3 is missing. The chain has TRBV5-1 and TRBJ2-2, with 13 bases identical to TRBD2. CDR1 SGHRS and CDR2 YFSETQ come from the germline V gene. V gave up 0 bases and J gave up 8 bases; unmatched junction bases: 7. CDR3 length: 17 residues. The CDR3, as DNA: TGCGCCAGCAGCTTGGGGACTAGCGGGAGTCAAAGGGGGGAGCTGTTTTTA. It specifies CASSLGTSGSQRGELFL.

This clonotype was counted a few times. The chain employs TRBV6-2 or TRBV6-3 and TRBJ1-1; D is ambiguous. The V and J ends lost 10 bases and 1 base respectively, with 22 bases between them. This CDR3 contains 16 residues. Germline V gene data show CDR1 as MNHEY and CDR2 as SVGEGT. The chain's CDR3 is CAIHTPGRRRNTEAFF. The CDR3 nucleotides are TGTGCCATCCACACCCCCGGGAGAAGACGGAACACTGAAGCTTTCTTT.

This clonotype was counted at least ten times. A read error may produce the germline difference seen at one junction end. This sequence joins TRBV7-2 and TRBJ2-1, with D unresolved. Germline assignment: CDR1 SGHTA and CDR2 FQGNSA. This CDR3 comprises 14 residues. This chain's CDR3 is CASSLEGSYNEQFF. CDR3 nucleotide sequence: TGCGCCAGCAGCTTGGAAGGGTCCTACAATGAGCAGTTCTTC.

This clonotype was observed at least ten times. V and J are TRBV29-1 and TRBJ1-1; TRBD1 matches at 7 bases. V was pared by 7 bases and J by 7 bases, with 15 bases of the junction left unmatched. This CDR3 is 14 amino acids long. The germline V gene encodes CDR1 SQVTM and CDR2 ANQGSEA. CDR3 in amino acids: CSGNRGGVYGEAFF. CDR3 nucleotide sequence: TGCAGCGGTAACAGGGGAGGTGTGTACGGTGAAGCTTTCTTT.

The genes are TRBV28 and TRBJ2-1, with 10 bases that match TRBD2. Per the germline V gene, CDR1 is MDHEN and CDR2 is SYDVKM. The V segment lost 5 bases and the J segment 5 bases; nucleotides outside the gene matches: 9. This CDR3 region has 16 residues. As DNA, the CDR3 is TGTGCCAGCAGTCCGGGGGGAGCGGGAGGGGACAATGAGCAGTTCTTC. Its translation is CASSPGGAGGDNEQFF.

The rearrangement uses TRBV7-9 and TRBJ1-5; tentatively, D is TRBD1 (5 bases). This CDR3 is built from 14 residues. Germline-derived CDR1 and CDR2 are SEHNR and FQNEAQ (reference sequence). Trimming left V 6 bases short and J 5 bases short, with 14 bases between. The CDR3 coding sequence is TGTGCCAGCAGTTCTGGGGGGGTCGATCAGCCCCAGCATTTT. It yields the protein CASSSGGVDQPQHF.